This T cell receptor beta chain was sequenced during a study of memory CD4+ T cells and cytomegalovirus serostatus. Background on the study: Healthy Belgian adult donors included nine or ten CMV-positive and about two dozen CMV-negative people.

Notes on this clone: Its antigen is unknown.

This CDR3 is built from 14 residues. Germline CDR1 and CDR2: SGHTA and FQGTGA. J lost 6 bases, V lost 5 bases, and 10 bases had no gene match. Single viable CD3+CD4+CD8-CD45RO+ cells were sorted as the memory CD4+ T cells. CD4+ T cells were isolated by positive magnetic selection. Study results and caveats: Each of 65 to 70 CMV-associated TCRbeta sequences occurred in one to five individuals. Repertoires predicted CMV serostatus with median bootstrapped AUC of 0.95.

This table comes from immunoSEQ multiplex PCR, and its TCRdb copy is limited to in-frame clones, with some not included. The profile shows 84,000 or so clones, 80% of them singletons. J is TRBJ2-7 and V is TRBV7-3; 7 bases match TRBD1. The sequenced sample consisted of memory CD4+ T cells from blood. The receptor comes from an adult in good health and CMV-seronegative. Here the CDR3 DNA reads TGTGCCAGCAGCCTACAGGGGAGTGTGGGCGAGCAGTACTTC. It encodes CASSLQGSVGEQYF.